What follows describes a single T cell receptor beta chain. Transcripts of RNA were the source for amplifying TCR beta CDR3 regions. RT-PCR with HTBI primers came first, then second-round multiplex PCR. Each CDR3 protein is one row after TCRdb ran MiXCR on the multiplex PCR reads. The table includes about 400,000 distinct CDR3 sequences, about 17% detected once. This sample was included in a study of Graves' ophthalmopathy and Graves' hyperthyroidism. The material sequenced was peripheral blood. This TCR came from a woman between 18 and 29 years old with Graves' ophthalmopathy.

The CDR3 sequence is CASSGSYWGYTF. CDR3 sequence (DNA): TGTGCCAGTAGTGGGTCCTACTGGGGCTACACCTTC. The chain couples TRBV19 to TRBJ1-2; D unclear. V dropped 5 bases and J dropped 8 bases, with 12 bases sitting between them. Germline V gene lookup returns CDR1 LNHDA and CDR2 SQIVND (reference sequence). The CDR3 extends over 12 amino acids.